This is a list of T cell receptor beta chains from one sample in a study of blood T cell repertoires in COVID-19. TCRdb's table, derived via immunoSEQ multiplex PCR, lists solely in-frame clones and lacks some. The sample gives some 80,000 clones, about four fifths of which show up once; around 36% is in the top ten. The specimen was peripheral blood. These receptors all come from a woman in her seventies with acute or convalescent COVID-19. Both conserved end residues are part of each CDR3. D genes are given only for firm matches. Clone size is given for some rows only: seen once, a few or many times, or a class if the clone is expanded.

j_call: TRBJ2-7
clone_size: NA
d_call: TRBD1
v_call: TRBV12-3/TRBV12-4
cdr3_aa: CASSFGTGYEQYF
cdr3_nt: TGTGCCAGCAGCTTCGGGACAGGGTACGAGCAGTACTTC

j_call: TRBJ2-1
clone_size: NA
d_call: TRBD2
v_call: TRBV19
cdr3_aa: CASSIKLAGANSYNEQFF
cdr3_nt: TGTGCCAGTAGTATAAAACTAGCGGGAGCCAACTCCTACAATGAGCAGTTCTTC

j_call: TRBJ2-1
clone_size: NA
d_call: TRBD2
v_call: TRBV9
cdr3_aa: CASSLAGGKWDEQFF
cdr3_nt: TGTGCCAGCAGCCTAGCGGGAGGAAAGTGGGATGAGCAGTTCTTC

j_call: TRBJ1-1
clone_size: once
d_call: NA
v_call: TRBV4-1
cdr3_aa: CASSQVQGGFTEAFF
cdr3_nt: TGCGCCAGCAGCCAAGTCCAGGGTGGGTTTACTGAAGCTTTCTTT

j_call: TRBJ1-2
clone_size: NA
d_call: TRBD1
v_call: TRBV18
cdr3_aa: CASSPTDRVAYGYTF
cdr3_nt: TGTGCCAGCTCACCAACAGACAGGGTCGCTTATGGCTACACCTTC

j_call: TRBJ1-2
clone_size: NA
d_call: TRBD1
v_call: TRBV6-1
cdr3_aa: CASSESPDRVAGYTF
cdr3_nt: TGTGCCAGCAGTGAAAGTCCGGACAGGGTGGCTGGCTACACCTTC

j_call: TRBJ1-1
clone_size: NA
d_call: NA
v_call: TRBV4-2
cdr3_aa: CASSQGSNLGGNTEAFF
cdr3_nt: TGTGCCAGCAGCCAAGGTTCTAATTTGGGGGGAAACACTGAAGCTTTCTTT

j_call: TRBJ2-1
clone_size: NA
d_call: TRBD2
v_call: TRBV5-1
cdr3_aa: CASSPSGRDYNEQFF
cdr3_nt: TGCGCCAGCAGCCCCAGCGGGAGGGACTACAATGAGCAGTTCTTC

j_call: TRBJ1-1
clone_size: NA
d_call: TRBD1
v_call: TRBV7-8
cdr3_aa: CASSFGFRNRGMNTEAFF
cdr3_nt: TGTGCCAGCAGCTTTGGGTTTAGAAACAGGGGCATGAACACTGAAGCTTTCTTT

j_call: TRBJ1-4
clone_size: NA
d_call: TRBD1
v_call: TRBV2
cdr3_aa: CASSEGTGGEKLFF
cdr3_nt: TGTGCCAGCAGTGAAGGGACAGGGGGTGAAAAACTGTTTTTT

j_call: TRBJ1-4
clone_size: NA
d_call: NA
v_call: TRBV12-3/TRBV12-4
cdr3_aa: CASSLSGELFF
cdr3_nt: TGTGCCAGCAGTTTATCGGGGGAACTGTTTTTT

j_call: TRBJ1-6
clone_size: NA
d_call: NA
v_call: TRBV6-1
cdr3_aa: CASSEWLRLTPLHF
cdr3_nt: TGTGCCAGCAGTGAGTGGCTCCGTTTGACACCCCTCCACTTT

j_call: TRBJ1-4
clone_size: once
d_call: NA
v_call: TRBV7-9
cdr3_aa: CASSPGGEKLFF
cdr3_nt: TGTGCCAGCAGCCCCGGAGGCGAAAAACTGTTTTTT

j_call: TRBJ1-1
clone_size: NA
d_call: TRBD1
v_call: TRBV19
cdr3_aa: CASSIGFPPGQGISEAFF
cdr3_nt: TGTGCCAGTAGTATAGGGTTCCCCCCGGGACAGGGGATCTCTGAAGCTTTCTTT

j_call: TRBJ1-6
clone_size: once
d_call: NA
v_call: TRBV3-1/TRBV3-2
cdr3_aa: CASSQRDSPLHF
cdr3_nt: TGTGCCAGCAGCCAACGGGATTCACCCCTCCACTTT

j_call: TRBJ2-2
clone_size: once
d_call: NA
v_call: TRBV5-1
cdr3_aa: CASSLSSLALNTGELFF
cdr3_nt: TGCGCCAGCAGCTTATCTTCGCTAGCGCTGAACACCGGGGAGCTGTTTTTT

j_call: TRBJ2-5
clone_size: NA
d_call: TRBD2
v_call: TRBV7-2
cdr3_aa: CASSDGLAGGQETQYF
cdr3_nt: TGTGCCAGCAGCGACGGACTAGCGGGAGGGCAAGAGACCCAGTACTTC

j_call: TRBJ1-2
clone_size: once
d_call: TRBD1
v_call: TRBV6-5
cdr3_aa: CASSATRQGNYGYTF
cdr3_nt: TGTGCCAGCAGCGCGACCCGACAGGGGAACTATGGCTACACCTTC

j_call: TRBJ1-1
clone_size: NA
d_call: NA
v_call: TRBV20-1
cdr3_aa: CSAWRDRAFF
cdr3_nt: TGCAGTGCTTGGCGGGACCGGGCTTTCTTT

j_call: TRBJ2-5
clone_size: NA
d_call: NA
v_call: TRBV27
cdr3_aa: CASSLGRVLETQYF
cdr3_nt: TGTGCCAGCAGTTTGGGCAGGGTCCTAGAGACCCAGTACTTC

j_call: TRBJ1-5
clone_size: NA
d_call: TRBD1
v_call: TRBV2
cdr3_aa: CASSEGGQGAGQPQHF
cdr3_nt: TGTGCCAGCAGTGAAGGAGGGCAGGGGGCCGGTCAGCCCCAGCATTTT

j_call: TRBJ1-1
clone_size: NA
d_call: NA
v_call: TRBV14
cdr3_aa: CASSHGPGRVAFF
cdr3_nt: TGTGCCAGCAGCCACGGACCCGGGCGGGTCGCTTTCTTT

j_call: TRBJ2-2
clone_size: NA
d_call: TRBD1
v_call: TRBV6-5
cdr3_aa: CASGKPGGNTGELFF
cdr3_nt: TGTGCCAGCGGAAAACCAGGGGGGAACACCGGGGAGCTGTTTTTT

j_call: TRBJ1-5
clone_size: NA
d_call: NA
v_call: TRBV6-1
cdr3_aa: CASSELTGSSNQPQHF
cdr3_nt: TGTGCCAGCAGTGAACTCACCGGGAGTAGCAATCAGCCCCAGCATTTT

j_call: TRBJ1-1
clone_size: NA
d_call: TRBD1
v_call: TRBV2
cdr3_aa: CASSSRDRGLVNTEAFF
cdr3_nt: TGTGCCAGCAGTTCCCGGGACAGGGGGCTTGTGAACACTGAAGCTTTCTTT

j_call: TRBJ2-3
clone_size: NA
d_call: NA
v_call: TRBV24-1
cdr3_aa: CATSETDFFPDTQYF
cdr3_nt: TGTGCCACCAGTGAGACAGATTTTTTCCCAGATACGCAGTATTTT

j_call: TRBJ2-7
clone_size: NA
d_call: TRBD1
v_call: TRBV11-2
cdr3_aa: CASSLTQGVEQYF
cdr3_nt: TGTGCCAGCAGCTTAACGCAGGGGGTCGAGCAGTACTTC

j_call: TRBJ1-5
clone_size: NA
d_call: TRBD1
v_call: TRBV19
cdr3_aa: CASSTRTGHQPQHF
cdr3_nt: TGTGCCAGTAGTACCCGGACAGGCCATCAGCCCCAGCATTTT

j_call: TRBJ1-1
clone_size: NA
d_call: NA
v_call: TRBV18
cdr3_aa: CASSEQRGGMNTEAFF
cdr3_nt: TGTGCCAGCTCAGAACAGCGAGGAGGCATGAACACTGAAGCTTTCTTT

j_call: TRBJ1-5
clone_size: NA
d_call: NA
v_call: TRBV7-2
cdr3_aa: CASSLASPGRGQPQHF
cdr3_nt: TGTGCCAGCAGCTTAGCTTCTCCAGGGCGGGGGCAGCCCCAGCATTTT

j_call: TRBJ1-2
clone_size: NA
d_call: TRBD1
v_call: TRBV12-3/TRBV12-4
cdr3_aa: CAVEDRALYGYTF
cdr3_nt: TGTGCCGTTGAGGACAGGGCGCTTTATGGCTACACCTTC

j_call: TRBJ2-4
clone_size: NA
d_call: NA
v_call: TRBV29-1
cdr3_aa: CSVGRQGGENIQYF
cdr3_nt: TGCAGCGTTGGACGACAGGGAGGCGAAAACATTCAGTACTTC

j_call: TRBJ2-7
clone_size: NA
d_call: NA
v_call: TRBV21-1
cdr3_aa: CASSSPPASAARVSYEQYF
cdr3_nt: TGTGCCAGCAGCTCTCCCCCTGCCAGTGCGGCCAGGGTCTCCTACGAGCAGTACTTC

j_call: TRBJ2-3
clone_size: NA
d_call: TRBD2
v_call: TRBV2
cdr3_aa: CASSALAVGTDTQYF
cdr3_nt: TGTGCCAGCAGTGCTCTAGCGGTAGGCACAGATACGCAGTATTTT

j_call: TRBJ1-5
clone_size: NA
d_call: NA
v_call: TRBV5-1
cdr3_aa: CASSLVGSSEEPQHF
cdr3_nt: TGCGCCAGCAGCTTGGTGGGGTCGTCGGAGGAGCCCCAGCATTTT

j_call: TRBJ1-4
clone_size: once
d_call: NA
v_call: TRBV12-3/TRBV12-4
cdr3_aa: CASSFSRGEKLFF
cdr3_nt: TGTGCCAGCAGTTTTAGCAGGGGCGAAAAACTGTTTTTT

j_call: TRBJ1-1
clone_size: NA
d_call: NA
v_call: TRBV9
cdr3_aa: CASSFQGNTEAFF
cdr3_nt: TGTGCCAGCAGCTTTCAGGGGAACACTGAAGCTTTCTTT

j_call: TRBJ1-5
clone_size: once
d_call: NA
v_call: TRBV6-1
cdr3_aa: CASSERGGGDQPQHF
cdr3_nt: TGTGCCAGCAGTGAAAGGGGAGGGGGGGATCAGCCCCAGCATTTT

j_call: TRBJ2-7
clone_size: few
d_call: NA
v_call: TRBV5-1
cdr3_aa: CASSLDAVPHYEQYF
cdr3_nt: TGCGCCAGCAGCTTGGATGCAGTGCCCCACTACGAGCAGTACTTC